This T cell receptor (beta chain) was found in a study of OX40 agonist ivuxolimab in advanced cancers. Turning to the study itself: Patients were given ivuxolimab, an antibody that agonizes OX40 (CD134). Ivuxolimab, which patients received intravenously every 2 weeks, was dosed at 0.01 to 10 mg/kg.

Systemic immunosuppression or autoimmune disease history was grounds to exclude patients. Blood sampling took place at baseline, cycle 4 day 1, and cycle 7 day 1. The data were produced by immunoSEQ multiplex PCR, yet TCRdb's version contains in-frame clones alone and is incomplete. The table has approximately 22,000 clones, 65% to 85% seen once. V lost 0 bases, J lost 6 bases, and 8 bases lay in between. CDR3 length: 14 residues. Germline V gene lookup returns CDR1 SEHNR and CDR2 FQNEAQ (reference sequence). The chain has TRBV7-9 and TRBJ1-4, with D maybe TRBD1 (5 bases). The sequence was obtained from an adult with an advanced solid tumor such as melanoma, head and neck, liver or kidney cancer. The sequences come from CD4+ or CD8+ T cells sorted from blood, collected in a trial of the OX40 agonist ivuxolimab. CDR3: CASSLAGGDEKLFF. For the CDR3, the DNA is TGTGCCAGCAGCTTAGCTGGGGGAGATGAAAAACTGTTTTTT.